This TCR beta chain originates from a study of T cells in Graves' hyperthyroidism and ophthalmopathy. General observations from the study: In the blood, most expanded thyroid clonotypes above 0.001 appeared as well.

Amplified TCR beta CDR3 regions came from RNA transcripts. The study used the HTBI primer set for a first-round RT-PCR of the TCR CDR3. One entry per CDR3 protein results from TCRdb running MiXCR on the multiplex PCR reads. Found here are a few hundred thousand distinct CDR3 sequences, about a sixth of them singletons; the top ten hold approximately 7%. Notes on this clonotype: The antigen is not known.

The CDR3 has 18 amino acids. Losses at the gene ends were 0 bases for V and 3 bases for J; bases not matched to a gene: 8. Germline values: CDR1 SGHRS, CDR2 YFSETQ. With a duration under 2 months, the hyperthyroidism was newly diagnosed in patients aged 18 to 65. The sequence was collected from a woman aged 25-40 years with Graves' hyperthyroidism. The genes are TRBV5-1 and TRBJ2-7; 14 bases align to TRBD2. Sequences were obtained from blood. The CDR3 here is CASSLGLAGGPLSYEQYF. The CDR3, as DNA: TGCGCCAGCAGCTTGGGACTAGCGGGAGGGCCTCTCAGCTACGAGCAGTACTTC.